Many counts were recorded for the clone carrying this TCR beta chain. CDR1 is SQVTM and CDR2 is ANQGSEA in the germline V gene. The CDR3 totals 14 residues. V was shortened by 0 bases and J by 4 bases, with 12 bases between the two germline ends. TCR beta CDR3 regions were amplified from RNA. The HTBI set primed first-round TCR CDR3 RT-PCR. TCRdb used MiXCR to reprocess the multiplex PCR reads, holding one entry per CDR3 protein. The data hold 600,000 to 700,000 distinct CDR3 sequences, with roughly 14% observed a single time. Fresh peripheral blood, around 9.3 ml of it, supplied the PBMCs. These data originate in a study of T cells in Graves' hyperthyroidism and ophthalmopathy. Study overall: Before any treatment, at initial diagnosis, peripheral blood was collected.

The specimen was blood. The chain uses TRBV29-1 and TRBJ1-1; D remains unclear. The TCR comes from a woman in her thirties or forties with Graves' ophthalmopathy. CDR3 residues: CSVEDIFESTEAFF. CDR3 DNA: TGCAGCGTTGAAGATATATTTGAAAGCACTGAAGCTTTCTTT.